This TCR beta chain stems from a study of T cells in Graves' hyperthyroidism and ophthalmopathy. Study-wide results and caveats: Most clonotypes expanded in thyroid above 0.001 were likewise present in blood. Ophthalmopathy prediction by the model preceded onset by a median roughly 6 months.

Points on this clonotype: Antigen unknown.

Lactation, pregnancy, other autoimmune disease or uncontrolled infection excluded patients. Diagnoses rested on clinical symptoms, serum thyroxine and TRAb, thyroid ultrasound and orbital computed tomography. RNA transcripts yielded amplified TCR beta CDR3 regions. With the HTBI primer set, the TCR CDR3 went through a first round of RT-PCR. Using its own MiXCR run on the multiplex PCR reads, TCRdb lists one record per CDR3 protein. The repertoire holds 600,000 to 700,000 distinct CDR3 sequences, with nearly 45% as singletons. The specimen sequenced was peripheral blood or thyroid tissue (not recorded which). The origin of this receptor is an adult man with Graves' disease, either hyperthyroidism or ophthalmopathy (not recorded which).

CDR3 region: CASSIGGTGYQETQYF. Here the CDR3 DNA reads TGTGCCAGTAGTATAGGGGGGACAGGGTACCAAGAGACCCAGTACTTC. The chain has TRBV19 and TRBJ2-5; 9 nucleotides align to TRBD1. The junction had 3 bases not matched to a gene; V was cut back by 1 base and J by 0 bases. This CDR3 contains 16 residues. Germline V gives CDR1 LNHDA, CDR2 SQIVND (reference sequence).